Detailed here is one T cell receptor (beta chain). The source of the sample is a study of shared clonotypes between healthy human individuals. Clones were read by immunoSEQ multiplex PCR, and TCRdb kept only the in-frame ones, dropping some. The sample includes roughly 1,100,000 clones, about 75% of them seen just once. The V end lost 3 bases, the J end lost 3 bases, and 15 bases lay between the germline ends. The CDR3 is 16 amino acids. Per germline, CDR1 MGHRA and CDR2 YSYEKL. The rearrangement uses TRBV4-1 and TRBJ2-4, with D perhaps matching TRBD2 (5 bases). The source of this sequence is a man aged 18 to 29 in good health. The sample comprised memory CD4+ T cells sorted from blood. Regarding subset: CD45RA-negative fraction. The CDR3 loop is CASSQPNEGVKNIQYF. The CDR3 nucleotides are TGCGCCAGCAGCCAGCCCAACGAGGGTGTCAAAAACATTCAGTACTTC.